This TCR beta chain is from a study of OX40 agonist ivuxolimab in advanced cancers. Study-wide results and caveats: The study found that CD8+ T cells averaged more expanded clones than CD4+. At 0.1-3.0 mg/kg, partial responders had clonal expansion among the lowest observed. It was also the case that some nonresponders had low normalized T-cell clonal expansion.

Germline V gene data show CDR1 as MGHDK and CDR2 as SYGVNS. This CDR3 region has 15 residues. Trimming removed 4 bases from V and 1 base from J; junction bases left unmatched: 7. The timepoints at which blood was sampled were baseline, cycle 4 day 1, and cycle 7 day 1. Worth noting for this clone: Its antigen remains unidentified.

Sequencing was performed with immunoSEQ multiplex PCR; in TCRdb, only in-frame clones are kept and a portion is missing. Counted here are about 110,000 clones, 85% to 95% occurring once; the ten biggest clones make up 1.2%. The source material was CD4+ or CD8+ T cells sorted from blood, sampled in a trial of the OX40 agonist ivuxolimab. J is TRBJ2-7 and V is TRBV25-1; 7 nucleotides agree with TRBD1. This TCR derives from an adult with an advanced solid tumor such as melanoma, head and neck, liver or kidney cancer. The CDR3 region is CASSAGQHTSYEQYF. In DNA form, the CDR3 reads TGTGCCAGCAGTGCGGGACAGCACACATCCTACGAGCAGTACTTC.